This T cell receptor (beta chain) was identified during a study of T cells in Graves' hyperthyroidism and ophthalmopathy. Across the study: Prior to any treatment, at the point of initial diagnosis, peripheral blood was collected.

This clonotype occurred many times. The antigen remains undetermined. Points from the study as a whole: Median prediction lead before ophthalmopathy onset was about 6.3 months with the model.

Patients showing uncontrolled infection, other autoimmune disease, pregnancy or lactation were ineligible. Fresh peripheral blood, less than 11 ml of it, supplied the PBMCs. TCR beta CDR3 region amplification was performed from RNA transcripts. The study used the HTBI primer set for a first-round RT-PCR of the TCR CDR3. Via MiXCR, TCRdb re-called the multiplex PCR reads, giving one row per CDR3 protein. The profile shows around 620,000 distinct CDR3 sequences, around 15% of them singletons. Per germline, CDR1 SGHAT and CDR2 FQDESV (reference sequence). This CDR3 has 20 amino acids. The ends lost 1 base at V and 0 bases at J; junction bases unmatched: 8.

Sequences were obtained from blood. The chain carries TRBV11-1 and TRBJ2-1; 14 nucleotides line up with TRBD2. This receptor was obtained from a woman aged 30 to 39 with Graves' hyperthyroidism. The CDR3, as DNA: TGTGCCAGCAGCTTAGGGACTAGCGGGAGGTTCGGAAGCTCCTACAATGAGCAGTTCTTC. This codes for CASSLGTSGRFGSSYNEQFF.